This T cell receptor beta chain was captured in a study of shared clonotypes between healthy human individuals. Study conclusions and caveats: Rarefaction exposed incomplete sorted-subset sequencing despite large depth.

At the deep level, the assay was run. Libraries were prepared by immunoSEQ multiplex PCR; TCRdb keeps only in-frame clonotypes and omits some of them. The table includes about 1.5 million clones, roughly 95% detected once. Germline V gene lookup returns CDR1 SGHRS and CDR2 YFSETQ. The CDR3 loop spans 14 amino acids. The germline V and J ends were trimmed by 2 bases and 6 bases, with 12 bases remaining between them. This clone was counted once. What it recognizes is unknown. Sequenced input: naive CD4+ T cells sorted from blood. Subset specified: CD45RA+ positively selected. The rearrangement joins TRBV5-1 to TRBJ2-1; the D is unclear. The clonotype was recovered from a man aged 25 to 45 in good health. The CDR3 sequence: CASSLRPERNEQFF. The CDR3 DNA follows: TGCGCCAGCAGCTTAAGACCAGAACGCAATGAGCAGTTCTTC.